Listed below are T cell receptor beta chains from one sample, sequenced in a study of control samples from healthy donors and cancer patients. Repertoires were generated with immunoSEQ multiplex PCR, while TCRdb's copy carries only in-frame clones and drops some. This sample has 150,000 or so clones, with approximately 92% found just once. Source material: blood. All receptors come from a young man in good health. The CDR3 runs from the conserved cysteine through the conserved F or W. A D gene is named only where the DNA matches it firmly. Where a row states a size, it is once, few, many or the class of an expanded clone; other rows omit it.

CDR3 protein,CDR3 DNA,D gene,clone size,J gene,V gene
CASSPRASSYNEQFF,TGTGCCAGCAGCCCCCGGGCCAGCTCCTACAATGAGCAGTTCTTC,-,once,TRBJ2-1,TRBV9
CASSYGKGTSYEQYF,TGTGCCAGCAGTTACGGAAAGGGGACCTCCTACGAGCAGTACTTC,-,-,TRBJ2-7,TRBV6-5
CASRTPLHGYTF,TGTGCCAGCAGGACCCCTCTGCATGGCTACACCTTC,-,-,TRBJ1-2,TRBV2
CASSPREGASTDTQYF,TGTGCCAGCAGCCCCCGAGAAGGGGCGAGCACAGATACGCAGTATTTT,-,-,TRBJ2-3,TRBV9
CASSYSVLGSSYEQYF,TGTGCCAGCAGTTACTCGGTTTTGGGCAGCTCCTACGAGCAGTACTTC,-,-,TRBJ2-7,TRBV6-5
CASSQDSNTGELFF,TGCGCCAGCAGCCAGGACAGCAACACCGGGGAGCTGTTTTTT,-,-,TRBJ2-2,TRBV5-1
CASSPRTGLNTEAFF,TGTGCCAGCAGCCCCCGGACAGGTTTGAACACTGAAGCTTTCTTT,TRBD1,-,TRBJ1-1,TRBV7-9
CASSLEAGTGGTEAFF,TGTGCCAGCAGCTTAGAAGCCGGGACAGGGGGTACTGAAGCTTTCTTT,TRBD1,-,TRBJ1-1,TRBV7-2
CASSGTRESYTF,TGTGCCAGCAGCGGTACCAGGGAAAGCTACACCTTC,-,-,TRBJ1-2,TRBV9
CASSSIPGAEQYF,TGTGCCAGCAGTTCAATCCCGGGGGCGGAGCAGTACTTC,-,-,TRBJ2-7,TRBV28
CASSQARRSPLHF,TGTGCCAGCAGCCAAGCTAGGAGGTCACCCCTCCACTTT,-,many,TRBJ1-6,TRBV3-1/TRBV3-2
CASSELGVRGGEQYF,TGTGCCAGCAGTGAATTAGGAGTCAGGGGAGGCGAGCAGTACTTC,-,-,TRBJ2-7,TRBV25-1
CASRWDRNNYGYTF,TGTGCCAGCAGGTGGGACCGGAATAACTATGGCTACACCTTC,-,once,TRBJ1-2,TRBV28
CASSSSWGAGTDTQYF,TGTGCCAGCAGCTCATCGTGGGGGGCGGGCACAGATACGCAGTATTTT,-,-,TRBJ2-3,TRBV11-3
CASSTTQGKSYEQYF,TGTGCCAGTAGTACAACACAGGGGAAGAGTTACGAGCAGTACTTC,TRBD1,-,TRBJ2-7,TRBV19
CASSPGTLQYGYTF,TGCGCCAGCAGCCCCGGGACACTGCAATATGGCTACACCTTC,-,-,TRBJ1-2,TRBV5-1
CASSVAGARNNEQFF,TGTGCCAGCAGCGTAGCGGGCGCCCGGAACAATGAGCAGTTCTTC,-,-,TRBJ2-1,TRBV9
CASRSVAGAGETQYF,TGTGCCAGCAGGTCGGTAGCGGGGGCAGGAGAGACCCAGTACTTC,TRBD2,-,TRBJ2-5,TRBV2
CASTPGVGGEGYGYTF,TGTGCCAGTACCCCCGGGGTAGGGGGTGAAGGCTATGGCTACACCTTC,-,-,TRBJ1-2,TRBV19
CASSLNTGELFF,TGTGCCAGCAGCCTGAACACCGGGGAGCTGTTTTTT,-,-,TRBJ2-2,TRBV5-6
CASSTFSGGPYNEQFF,TGTGCCAGTAGTACGTTTAGCGGGGGGCCCTACAATGAGCAGTTCTTC,TRBD2,-,TRBJ2-1,TRBV19
CAISGVTLKDTNYGRYTF,TGTGCCATCAGTGGGGTGACACTAAAGGATACTAACTATGGACGCTACACCTTC,-,-,TRBJ1-2,TRBV10-3
CASGRTGTGYGYTF,TGTGCCAGCGGTAGAACCGGGACAGGCTATGGCTACACCTTC,TRBD1,-,TRBJ1-2,TRBV6-6
CASSPRGQELDTQYF,TGTGCCAGCTCACCACGAGGACAGGAGCTAGATACGCAGTATTTT,TRBD1,-,TRBJ2-3,TRBV18
CASSFRLAGAQGTQYF,TGTGCCAGCAGCTTTAGACTAGCGGGGGCCCAGGGGACCCAGTACTTC,TRBD2,-,TRBJ2-5,TRBV13
CASSSLPRQEQYF,TGTGCCAGCAGCTCACTCCCGAGACAGGAGCAGTACTTC,-,-,TRBJ2-7,TRBV27
CASSQSTGPRETQYF,TGCGCCAGCAGTCAGTCTACAGGTCCAAGGGAGACCCAGTACTTC,-,once,TRBJ2-5,TRBV23-1
CASSRIGQTNTEAFF,TGTGCCAGCAGTCGCATCGGACAGACTAACACTGAAGCTTTCTTT,-,once,TRBJ1-1,TRBV27
CARGEGGPTYEQYF,TGTGCCAGGGGGGAGGGGGGGCCGACCTACGAGCAGTACTTC,-,-,TRBJ2-7,TRBV7-9
CASRGTGKYEQYF,TGTGCCAGCAGGGGGACAGGGAAGTACGAGCAGTACTTC,TRBD1,few,TRBJ2-7,TRBV6-5
CATDDRSNQPQHF,TGTGCCACAGATGACAGGTCCAATCAGCCCCAGCATTTT,-,-,TRBJ1-5,TRBV10-3
CASSEVNNEQFF,TGCGCCAGCAGTGAGGTAAACAATGAGCAGTTCTTC,-,-,TRBJ2-1,TRBV10-2
CASSLDGSNQPQHF,TGTGCCAGCAGTTTAGACGGTAGCAATCAGCCCCAGCATTTT,-,-,TRBJ1-5,TRBV6-5
CASTRDTGELFF,TGCGCCAGCACTCGAGACACCGGGGAGCTGTTTTTT,-,-,TRBJ2-2,TRBV5-1
CASSLRDEQYF,TGTGCCAGCAGCTTGAGAGACGAGCAGTACTTC,-,-,TRBJ2-7,TRBV5-6
CASSTAAYNEQFF,TGTGCCAGTAGTACCGCTGCCTACAATGAGCAGTTCTTC,-,-,TRBJ2-1,TRBV19
CASGTNYGYTF,TGTGCCAGCGGAACTAACTATGGCTACACCTTC,-,-,TRBJ1-2,TRBV9
CASRTKGNTEAFF,TGCGCCAGCAGGACCAAGGGGAACACTGAAGCTTTCTTT,-,-,TRBJ1-1,TRBV5-1
CASSQRDPRTQETQYF,TGTGCCAGCAGCCAGAGGGACCCGCGAACCCAAGAGACCCAGTACTTC,-,-,TRBJ2-5,TRBV3-1/TRBV3-2
CASSFSGTQETQYF,TGTGCCAGCAGCTTTAGCGGGACTCAAGAGACCCAGTACTTC,TRBD2,-,TRBJ2-5,TRBV5-5
CASSLGVRSYEQYF,TGTGCCAGCAGCTTGGGCGTCCGCTCCTACGAGCAGTACTTC,-,-,TRBJ2-7,TRBV6-5
CASSLTGPNTEAFF,TGTGCCAGCAGCTTGACAGGACCGAACACTGAAGCTTTCTTT,-,once,TRBJ1-1,TRBV5-4
CSASPGGDTEAFF,TGCAGTGCTAGTCCGGGGGGGGACACTGAAGCTTTCTTT,-,-,TRBJ1-1,TRBV20-1
CASQGRGGSGANVLTF,TGTGCCAGTCAAGGACGGGGAGGCTCTGGGGCCAACGTCCTGACTTTC,-,once,TRBJ2-6,TRBV19
CASSGGQSYEQYF,TGTGCCAGCAGTGGGGGACAATCCTACGAGCAGTACTTC,-,-,TRBJ2-7,TRBV2
CASSPEGGGGEQFF,TGTGCCAGCAGTCCCGAGGGGGGAGGAGGGGAGCAGTTCTTC,-,-,TRBJ2-1,TRBV6-5
CASSLARPQETQYF,TGCGCCAGCAGCTTGGCCCGCCCCCAAGAGACCCAGTACTTC,-,-,TRBJ2-5,TRBV5-1